This entry is about one T cell receptor beta chain. The antigen is undetermined. CDR3 length equals 15 residues. Trimming removed 0 bases from V and 0 bases from J, with 9 bases in between. Germline CDR1 GTSNPN, CDR2 SVGIG (reference sequence). The data were obtained in a study of shared clonotypes between healthy human individuals. In the study overall: A couple of women and a few men aged 18 to 49 served as donors.

Unsorted PBMC DNA was run through sequencing on ten immunoSEQ deep assay plates. This table comes from immunoSEQ multiplex PCR, and its TCRdb copy is limited to in-frame clones, with some not included. The sample shows about 560,000 clones, about 80% of them seen only once. Study observations and caveats: An effect of sequencing depth on clonotype sharing among donors was expected.

V gene TRBV30 combines with J gene TRBJ2-1, with D unclear. The clonotype was recovered from a woman in her thirties or forties in good health. Some clones in this sample may be carry-over from other donors' samples. The sequencing input was PBMCs. CDR3 residues: CAWSVPWSSYNEQFF. Written as DNA, the CDR3 is TGTGCCTGGAGTGTACCCTGGAGCTCCTACAATGAGCAGTTCTTC.